The 27 T cell receptor beta chains below come from one sample, sequenced in a study of T cell responses to AZD1222 COVID-19 vaccine. Only in-frame clones appear in the TCRdb table, and some are missing; sequencing was by immunoSEQ multiplex PCR. The data show approximately 70,000 clones, around 82% seen once. The sample here was peripheral blood, taken on day 0 of AZD1222 vaccination. These receptors were collected from an adult in good health.

The genes are TRBV9 and TRBJ2-3; TRBD1 agrees at 9 bases. CDR1 SGDLS and CDR2 YYNGEE come from the germline V gene. The CDR3 is 14 amino acids. The J segment lost 3 bases and the V segment lost 6 bases, leaving 5 bases of the junction unmatched. CDR3 loop: CASNNRGLTDTQYF. Here the CDR3 DNA reads TGTGCCAGCAACAACAGGGGGCTGACAGATACGCAGTATTTT.

The CDR3 DNA is TGTGCCAGCAGTATCGGACGGGAGCAGTACTTC. It encodes CASSIGREQYF. This chain connects TRBV2 to TRBJ2-7; D is ambiguous. Trimming took off 5 bases at V and 7 bases at J, with 9 bases between the two ends. CDR3 size: 11 residues. Germline V lookup: CDR1 SNHLY, CDR2 FYNNEI. Variable domain in full (rest from reference TRBV2 and TRBJ2-7): EPEVTQTPSHQVTQMGQEVILRCVPISNHLYFYWYRQILGQKVEFLVSFYNNEISEKSEIFDDQFSVERPDGSNFTLKIRSTKLEDSAMYFCASSIGREQYFGPGTRLTVT.

The chain joins TRBV18 to TRBJ1-5; the D is unclear. Deletions cut 4 bases from V and 3 bases from J, with 16 bases between. CDR1 is KGHSH, CDR2 LQKENI, per germline. The CDR3 extends over 16 amino acids. DNA for the CDR3: TGTGCCAGCTCACAAGAACAGCTTACTTCCAATCAGCCCCAGCATTTT. Protein product: CASSQEQLTSNQPQHF.

The chain is built from TRBV3-1 (or the pseudogene TRBV3-2) and TRBJ1-3; D gene ambiguous. CDR1 is LGHDT and CDR2 is YNNKEL in the germline V gene (reference sequence). V lost 0 bases to trimming and J lost 0 bases, with 12 bases between them. The CDR3 spans 17 residues. The CDR3 sequence: CASSQDVGPSSGNTIYF. CDR3 DNA sequence: TGTGCCAGCAGCCAAGATGTCGGCCCCAGCTCTGGAAACACCATATATTTT.

The chain is built from TRBV15 and TRBJ1-1; possibly TRBD1 for D (5 bases). The length of the CDR3 is 15 residues. V was cut by 3 bases and J by 5 bases, with 16 bases left in between. Germline lookup yields CDR1 LNHNV and CDR2 YYDKDF (reference sequence). CDR3 residues: CATSRGENLGTEAFF. CDR3 DNA sequence: TGTGCCACCAGCAGGGGGGAGAACCTGGGGACTGAAGCTTTCTTT. Variable domain in full (rest from reference TRBV15 and TRBJ1-1): DAMVIQNPRYQVTQFGKPVTLSCSQTLNHNVMYWYQQKSSQAPKLLFHYYDKDFNNEADTPDNFQSRRPNTSFCFLDIRSPGLGDTAMYLCATSRGENLGTEAFFGQGTRLTVV.

Here the CDR3 DNA reads TGTGCCAGCAGCTCGAGTGGGGGGACCGGGGCCAACGTCCTGACTTTC. Protein sequence: CASSSSGGTGANVLTF. The chain employs TRBV9 and TRBJ2-6, with D tentatively TRBD2 (6 bases). V was shortened by 4 bases and J by 4 bases, with 15 bases between the two germline ends. Germline-derived CDR1 and CDR2 are SGDLS and YYNGEE. This CDR3 spans 16 amino acids.

The rearrangement links TRBV6-5 to TRBJ1-2; TRBD1 matches 7 bases. CDR1 and CDR2 (germline): MNHEY, SVGAGI. This CDR3 is 16 amino acids long. J gave up 1 base and V 2 bases, and 7 bases lay outside the gene matches. The CDR3 protein is CASSYARTGLNYGYTF. The CDR3 DNA reads as TGTGCCAGCAGTTACGCCCGGACAGGTCTTAACTATGGCTACACCTTC.

V gene TRBV6-5 combines with J gene TRBJ2-2; D remains ambiguous. V lost 8 bases and J lost 1, with 8 bases in between. This CDR3 comprises 13 residues. Per germline, CDR1 MNHEY and CDR2 SVGAGI. The CDR3: CASRAGNTGELFF. The CDR3 nucleotides read TGTGCCAGCCGAGCCGGGAACACCGGGGAGCTGTTTTTT.

This clone has only a few counts. This chain links TRBV5-4 with TRBJ2-3, with a tentative D call TRBD1 (6 bases). Germline CDR1 reads SGHNT; CDR2 reads YYREEE (reference sequence). The V end lost 5 bases, the J end lost 4 bases, and 17 bases lay between the germline ends. This CDR3 spans 15 amino acids. The CDR3 DNA is TGTGCCAGCAGGGGCTCGACAGGTACCGCAGATACGCAGTATTTT. Amino acid sequence: CASRGSTGTADTQYF. The full variable domain, with the rest looked up from reference TRBV5-4 and TRBJ2-3, is ETGVTQSPTHLIKTRGQQVTLRCSSQSGHNTVSWYQQALGQGPQFIFQYYREEENGRGNFPPRFSGLQFPNYSSELNVNALELDDSALYLCASRGSTGTADTQYFGPGTRLTVL.

V and J are TRBV7-2 and TRBJ2-5, with 8 bases fitting TRBD1. Losses at the gene ends were 2 bases for V and 5 bases for J; bases not matched to a gene: 13. The CDR3 is 17 amino acids. CDR1 and CDR2 from the germline V gene are SGHTA and FQGNSA. The CDR3 DNA sequence: TGTGCCAGCAGCTTATTTCCCAGGGGACAGGTCGGGGAGACCCAGTACTTC. It specifies CASSLFPRGQVGETQYF.

This sequence joins TRBV5-6 and TRBJ1-2; D is perhaps TRBD1 (6 bases). The CDR3 is 15 residues long. Germline V gives CDR1 SGHDT, CDR2 YYEEEE. V lost 3 bases and J lost 5, with 17 bases in between. The chain's CDR3 is CASSSNTQGRYGYTF. Written as DNA, the CDR3 is TGTGCCAGCAGCTCCAACACACAGGGACGGTATGGCTACACCTTC.

The chain is built from TRBV5-1 and TRBJ2-7; 11 bases line up with TRBD1. In germline, CDR1 is SGHRS, CDR2 YFSETQ. After removal of 1 base from V and 5 bases from J, the junction contained 11 bases not matched to a gene. There are 17 residues in the CDR3. In nucleotides, the CDR3 is TGCGCCAGCAGCTTGTCGCCTCTCCGGACAGGGGGCAACGAGCAGTACTTC. This encodes CASSLSPLRTGGNEQYF.

This clone was seen a handful of times. The chain links TRBV14 to TRBJ2-3, with D perhaps TRBD1 or TRBD2 (5 bases each). V lost 1 base and J 4 bases, leaving 12 bases between the germline ends. This CDR3 spans 15 amino acids. Per germline, CDR1 SGHDN and CDR2 FVKESK. The CDR3 sequence is CASSQVPGRADTQYF. CDR3 coding DNA: TGTGCCAGCAGCCAAGTACCGGGGCGGGCAGATACGCAGTATTTT.

CDR3 sequence: CAISEAFATNEKLFF. CDR3 coding DNA: TGTGCCATCAGCGAGGCCTTTGCAACTAATGAAAAACTGTTTTTT. J is TRBJ1-4 and V is TRBV10-3; D ambiguous. CDR3 length: 15 amino acids. The V gene lost 6 bases and the J gene lost 0 bases, with 11 bases spanning the gap. The V gene's germline CDR1 is ENHRY and CDR2 SYGVKD.

About this clone: An end of the junction differs from the germline gene, which may be a read error. The chain has TRBV7-3 and TRBJ2-1; D is uncertain. Germline CDR1 SGHTA, CDR2 FQGTGA. The CDR3 loop spans 16 amino acids. Written as DNA, the CDR3 is TGTGCCAGCAGCTTAAGAGGAGATAGCTCCCACAATGAGCAGTTCTTC. Translating gives CASSLRGDSSHNEQFF. Complete variable domain (other parts from reference TRBV7-3 and TRBJ2-1): GAGVSQTPSNKVTEKGKYVELRCDPISGHTALYWYRQSLGQGPEFLIYFQGTGAADDSGLPNDRFFAVRPEGSVSTLKIQRTERGDSAVYLCASSLRGDSSHNEQFFGPGTRLTVL.

The chain carries TRBV4-3 and TRBJ2-1; 9 bases are a match to TRBD2. V lost 4 bases to trimming and J lost 6 bases; unmatched junction nucleotides: 10. Germline-derived CDR1 and CDR2 are LGHNA and YSLEER. The CDR3 is 16 amino acids. The DNA for the CDR3 is TGCGCCAGCAGCCCCGCGGCGGGGGGGCTCCCCAATGAGCAGTTCTTC. As protein: CASSPAAGGLPNEQFF.

This clone turned up a few times. V usage is TRBV12-3 or TRBV12-4 and J usage is TRBJ1-1; D possibly corresponds to TRBD1 (5 bases). V was shortened by 2 bases and J by 11 bases, with 12 bases between the two germline ends. The CDR3 loop spans 12 amino acids. The CDR3 bases are TGTGCCAGCAGTTTATCGGGGGTGCGGGCTTTCTTT. Amino acid sequence: CASSLSGVRAFF.

This chain joins TRBV5-1 and TRBJ1-5; D unresolved. The V gene lost 0 bases and the J gene lost 3 bases, with 10 bases spanning the gap. Germline loops: CDR1 SGHRS, CDR2 YFSETQ. The CDR3 totals 15 residues. In nucleotides, the CDR3 is TGCGCCAGCAGCTTGGAAGGGTGGGTCAATCAGCCCCAGCATTTT. Its protein is CASSLEGWVNQPQHF.

This clone was found a few times. The gene calls are TRBV9 and TRBJ1-6; 7 nucleotides line up with TRBD1. The V segment lost 2 bases and the J segment 14 bases; nucleotides outside the gene matches: 10. Germline CDR1 is SGDLS and CDR2 is YYNGEE. CDR3 size: 14 residues. In nucleotides, the CDR3 is TGTGCCAGCAGCGTCCAACAGGGGCCTGGGACCCTCCACTTT. It encodes CASSVQQGPGTLHF.

V gene TRBV7-2 combines with J gene TRBJ2-7, with D possibly being TRBD1 or TRBD2 (6 bases each). Per the germline V gene, CDR1 is SGHTA and CDR2 is FQGNSA. Trimming took off 4 bases at V and 0 bases at J, with 13 bases between the two ends. There are 15 residues in the CDR3. The CDR3 is CASSSPGGRSYEQYF. The CDR3 DNA follows: TGTGCCAGCAGCTCCCCCGGGGGCCGCTCCTACGAGCAGTACTTC.

The chain combines TRBV2 with TRBJ2-1; 7 nucleotides match TRBD2. Germline loops: CDR1 SNHLY, CDR2 FYNNEI. Germline trimming cut 11 bases from V and 4 bases from J; bases unmatched to any gene: 2. The CDR3 length is 11 residues. The CDR3 spells CAGGGYNEQFF. CDR3 DNA sequence: TGTGCCGGCGGGGGATACAATGAGCAGTTCTTC.

This clone turned up a few times. This chain joins TRBV18 and TRBJ1-1; D call uncertain. V was cut by 4 bases and J by 1 base, with 10 bases left in between. The CDR3 totals 14 residues. From germline, CDR1 is KGHSH and CDR2 LQKENI. CDR3 loop: CASSLVEENTEAFF. The CDR3 nucleotides read TGTGCCAGCTCACTGGTAGAGGAGAACACTGAAGCTTTCTTT.

The genes are TRBV5-1 and TRBJ1-6; D gene unclear. Germline values: CDR1 SGHRS, CDR2 YFSETQ. The ends were cut back, 0 bases at V and 7 bases at J, with 14 bases in the middle. The CDR3 consists of 16 residues. The CDR3 region is CASSLAPDGANSPLHF. CDR3 coding DNA: TGCGCCAGCAGCTTGGCCCCGGATGGAGCCAATTCACCCCTCCACTTT.

The CDR3 nucleotides read TGTGCCAGCAGCTTAGCCAGGGGGCTTAACGAGCAGTACTTC. It encodes CASSLARGLNEQYF. This chain links TRBV7-3 with TRBJ2-7, with 8 nucleotides matching TRBD1. Germline V gives CDR1 SGHTA, CDR2 FQGTGA. Unmatched junction bases numbered 5, after V lost 2 bases and J lost 5 bases. The CDR3 is 14 amino acids.

V is TRBV19 and J is TRBJ2-7, with 11 bases matching TRBD1. V was clipped by 9 bases and J by 4 bases; unmatched bases: 11. The CDR3 length is 15 residues. Germline assignment: CDR1 LNHDA and CDR2 SQIVND (reference sequence). CDR3 region: CASQAGQGVLYEQYF. CDR3 nucleotides: TGTGCCAGCCAGGCGGGACAGGGGGTTTTGTACGAGCAGTACTTC.

The chain links TRBV2 to TRBJ2-7; D is unclear. The CDR3 totals 13 residues. V was trimmed by 7 bases and J by 5 bases, leaving 15 bases between them. Germline V gives CDR1 SNHLY, CDR2 FYNNEI. CDR3 loop: CASNSAETDEQYF. CDR3 nucleotide sequence: TGTGCCAGCAACTCCGCCGAAACCGACGAGCAGTACTTC. The whole variable domain, filled in from reference TRBV2 and TRBJ2-7, reads EPEVTQTPSHQVTQMGQEVILRCVPISNHLYFYWYRQILGQKVEFLVSFYNNEISEKSEIFDDQFSVERPDGSNFTLKIRSTKLEDSAMYFCASNSAETDEQYFGPGTRLTVT.

The rearrangement joins TRBV2 to TRBJ1-2; no clear D gene. Per the germline V gene, CDR1 is SNHLY and CDR2 is FYNNEI. Deletions cut 6 bases from V and 12 bases from J, with 14 bases between. This CDR3 is 11 amino acids long. The CDR3 DNA is TGTGCCAGCAGCCGAACATCCTTCGACACCTTC. Its translation is CASSRTSFDTF.